Listed below are T cell receptor beta chains from one sample, sequenced in a study of blood T cell repertoires in COVID-19. Libraries were prepared by immunoSEQ multiplex PCR; TCRdb keeps only in-frame clonotypes and omits some of them. The table includes 200,000 to 300,000 clones, more than 75% detected once. The sequencing input was peripheral blood. These receptors came from a man aged 40-49 years who had recovered from COVID-19. CDR3s include the opening cysteine and the closing phenylalanine or tryptophan. D genes are given only for firm matches. Size is omitted from some rows. Given values are once, few, many or a class for expanded clones.

d_gene	j_gene	abundance	v_gene	CDR3aa	CDR3nt
TRBD1	TRBJ1-1	few	TRBV12-3/TRBV12-4	CASRAGGTEAFF	TGTGCCAGCAGGGCAGGGGGGACTGAAGCTTTCTTT
-	TRBJ2-2	-	TRBV10-1	CASSDLAGTGELFF	TGCGCCAGCAGTGACCTAGCTGGCACCGGGGAGCTGTTTTTT
TRBD2	TRBJ2-5	few	TRBV5-1	CASSSGTSGRETQYF	TGCGCCAGCAGCTCCGGGACTAGCGGGAGAGAGACCCAGTACTTC
-	TRBJ1-2	-	TRBV6-5	CASSSYRDPSGYTF	TGTGCCAGCAGTTCGTACAGGGATCCGTCTGGCTACACCTTC
TRBD1	TRBJ2-3	-	TRBV6-8	CLLRGRTDTQYF	TGTCTCCTCAGGGGGCGCACAGATACGCAGTATTTT
-	TRBJ2-7	once	TRBV7-2	CASSLTGTLYEQYF	TGTGCCAGCAGCTTAACCGGGACTCTTTACGAGCAGTACTTC
TRBD1	TRBJ1-2	-	TRBV29-1	CSVPGQHYGYTF	TGCAGCGTACCGGGACAGCACTATGGCTACACCTTC
-	TRBJ2-4	-	TRBV2	CASSVEGIAKNIQYF	TGTGCCAGCAGTGTTGAGGGAATAGCCAAAAACATTCAGTACTTC
-	TRBJ1-5	-	TRBV28	CASSSWAGTGNQPQHF	TGTGCCAGCAGTTCTTGGGCGGGTACGGGCAATCAGCCCCAGCATTTT
TRBD1	TRBJ1-2	-	TRBV7-3	CASSLIPSGQGAAGVGYTF	TGTGCCAGCAGCTTAATCCCCTCCGGACAGGGGGCTGCGGGTGTGGGCTACACCTTC
-	TRBJ1-1	-	TRBV14	CASTPRLPRGGGGTEAFF	TGTGCCAGCACCCCCAGACTCCCTAGGGGGGGAGGTGGCACTGAAGCTTTCTTT
-	TRBJ1-3	once	TRBV28	CASSLGQDSGNTIYF	TGTGCCAGCAGTTTAGGGCAAGACTCTGGAAACACCATATATTTT
-	TRBJ1-5	-	TRBV30	CAWSVGAAVKNQPQHF	TGTGCCTGGAGTGTGGGCGCAGCGGTTAAAAATCAGCCCCAGCATTTT
-	TRBJ1-1	-	TRBV4-1	CASSQVRGGNTEAFF	TGCGCCAGCAGCCAAGTTCGGGGGGGGAACACTGAAGCTTTCTTT
TRBD1	TRBJ1-2	-	TRBV2	CASRSSGQAVYGYTF	TGTGCCAGCAGATCCTCCGGACAGGCCGTCTATGGCTACACCTTC
-	TRBJ2-1	-	TRBV10-1	CASSDPGEGHEQFF	TGCGCCAGCAGTGATCCGGGGGAAGGACATGAGCAGTTCTTC
-	TRBJ1-1	-	TRBV29-1	CSVEGQAHTEAFF	TGCAGCGTTGAAGGACAGGCCCACACTGAAGCTTTCTTT
TRBD2	TRBJ2-7	-	TRBV2	CATLLAGGHEQYF	TGTGCCACCCTACTAGCGGGAGGGCACGAGCAGTACTTC
TRBD2	TRBJ2-1	-	TRBV12-3/TRBV12-4	CASGSGGNEQFF	TGTGCCAGCGGCTCGGGAGGTAATGAGCAGTTCTTC